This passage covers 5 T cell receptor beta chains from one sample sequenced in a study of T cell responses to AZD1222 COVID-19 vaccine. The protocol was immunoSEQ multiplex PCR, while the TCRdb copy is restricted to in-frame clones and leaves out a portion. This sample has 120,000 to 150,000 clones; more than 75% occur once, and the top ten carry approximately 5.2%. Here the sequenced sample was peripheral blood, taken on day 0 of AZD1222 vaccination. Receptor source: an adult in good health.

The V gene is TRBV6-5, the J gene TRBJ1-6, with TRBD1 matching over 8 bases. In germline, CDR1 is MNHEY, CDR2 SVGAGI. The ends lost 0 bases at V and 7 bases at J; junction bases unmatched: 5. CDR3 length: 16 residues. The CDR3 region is CASSYSFRGRNSPLHF. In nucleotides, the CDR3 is TGTGCCAGCAGTTACTCCTTCAGGGGGCGGAATTCACCCCTCCACTTT.

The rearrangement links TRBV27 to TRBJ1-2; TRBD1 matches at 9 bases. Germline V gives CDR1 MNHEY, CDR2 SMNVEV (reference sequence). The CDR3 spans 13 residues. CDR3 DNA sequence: TGTGTCACCTCGGGGGGACAGGGCGGCGGCTACACCTTC. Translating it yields CVTSGGQGGGYTF.

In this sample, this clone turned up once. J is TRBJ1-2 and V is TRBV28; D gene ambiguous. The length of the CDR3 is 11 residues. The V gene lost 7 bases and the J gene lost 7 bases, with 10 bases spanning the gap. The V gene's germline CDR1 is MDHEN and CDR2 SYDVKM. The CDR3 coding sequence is TGTGCCAGCATCGAGGGTTTTGGCTACACCTTC. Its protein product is CASIEGFGYTF.

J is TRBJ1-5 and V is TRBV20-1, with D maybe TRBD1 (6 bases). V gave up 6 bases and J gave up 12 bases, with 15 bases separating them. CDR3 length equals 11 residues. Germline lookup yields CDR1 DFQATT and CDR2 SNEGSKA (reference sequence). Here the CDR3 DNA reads TGCAGTGCGTGGACAGAAGGGGTCCAGCATTTT. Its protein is CSAWTEGVQHF.

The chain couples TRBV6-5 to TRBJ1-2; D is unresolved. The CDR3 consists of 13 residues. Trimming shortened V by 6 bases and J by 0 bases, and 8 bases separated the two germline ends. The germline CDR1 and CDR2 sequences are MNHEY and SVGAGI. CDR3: CASRPTANYGYTF. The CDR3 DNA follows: TGTGCCAGCAGGCCCACCGCTAACTATGGCTACACCTTC.